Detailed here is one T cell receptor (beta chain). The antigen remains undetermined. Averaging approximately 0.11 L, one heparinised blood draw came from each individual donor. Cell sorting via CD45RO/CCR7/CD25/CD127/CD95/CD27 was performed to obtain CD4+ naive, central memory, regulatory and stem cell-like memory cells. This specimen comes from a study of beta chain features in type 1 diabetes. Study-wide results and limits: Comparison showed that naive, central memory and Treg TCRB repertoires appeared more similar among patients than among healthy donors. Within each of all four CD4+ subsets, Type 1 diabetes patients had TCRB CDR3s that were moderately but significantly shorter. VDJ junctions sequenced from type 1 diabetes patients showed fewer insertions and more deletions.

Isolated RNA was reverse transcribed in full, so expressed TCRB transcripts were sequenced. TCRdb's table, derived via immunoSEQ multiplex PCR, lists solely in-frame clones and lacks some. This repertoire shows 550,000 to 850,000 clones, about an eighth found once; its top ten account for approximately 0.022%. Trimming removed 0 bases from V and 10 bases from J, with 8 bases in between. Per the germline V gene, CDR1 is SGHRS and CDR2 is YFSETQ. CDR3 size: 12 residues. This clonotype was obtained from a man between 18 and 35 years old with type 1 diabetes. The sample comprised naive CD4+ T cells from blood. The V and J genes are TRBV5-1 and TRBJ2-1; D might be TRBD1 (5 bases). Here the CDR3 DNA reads TGCGCCAGCAGCTTGGCCGCAGGGGAGCAGTTCTTC. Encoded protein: CASSLAAGEQFF.